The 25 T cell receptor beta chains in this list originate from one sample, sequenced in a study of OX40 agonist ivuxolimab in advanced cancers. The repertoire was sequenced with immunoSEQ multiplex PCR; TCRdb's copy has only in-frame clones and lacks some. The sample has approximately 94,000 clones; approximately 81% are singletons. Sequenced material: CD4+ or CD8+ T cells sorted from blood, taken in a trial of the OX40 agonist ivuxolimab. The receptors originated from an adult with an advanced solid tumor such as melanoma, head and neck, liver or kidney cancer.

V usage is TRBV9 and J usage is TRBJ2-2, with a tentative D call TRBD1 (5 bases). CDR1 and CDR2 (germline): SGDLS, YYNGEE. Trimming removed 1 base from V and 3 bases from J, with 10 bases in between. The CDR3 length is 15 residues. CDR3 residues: CASSVQGTDTGELFF. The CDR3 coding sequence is TGTGCCAGCAGCGTACAGGGTACGGACACCGGGGAGCTGTTTTTT.

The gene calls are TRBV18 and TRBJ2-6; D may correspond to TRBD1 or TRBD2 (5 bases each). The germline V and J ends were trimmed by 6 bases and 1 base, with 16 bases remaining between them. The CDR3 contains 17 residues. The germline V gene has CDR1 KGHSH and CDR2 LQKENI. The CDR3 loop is CASSRGAATSGANVLTF. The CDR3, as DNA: TGTGCCAGCTCTAGAGGGGCGGCGACTTCTGGGGCCAACGTCCTGACTTTC.

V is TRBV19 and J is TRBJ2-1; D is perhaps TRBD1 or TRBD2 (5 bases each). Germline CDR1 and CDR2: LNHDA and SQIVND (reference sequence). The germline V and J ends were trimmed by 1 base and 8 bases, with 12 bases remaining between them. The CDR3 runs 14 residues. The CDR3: CASSIGDGDDEQFF. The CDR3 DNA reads TGTGCCAGTAGTATAGGGGACGGGGACGATGAGCAGTTCTTC.

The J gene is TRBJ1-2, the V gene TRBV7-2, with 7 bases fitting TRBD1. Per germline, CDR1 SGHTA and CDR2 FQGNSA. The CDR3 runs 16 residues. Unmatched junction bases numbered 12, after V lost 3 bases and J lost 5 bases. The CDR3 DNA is TGTGCCAGCAGCTTTAATCCGACAGGGTCTGTTTATGGCTACACCTTC. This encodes CASSFNPTGSVYGYTF.

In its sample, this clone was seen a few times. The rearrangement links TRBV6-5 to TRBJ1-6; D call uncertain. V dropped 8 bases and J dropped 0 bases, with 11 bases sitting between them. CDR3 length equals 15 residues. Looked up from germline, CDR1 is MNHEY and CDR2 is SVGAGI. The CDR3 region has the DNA TGTGCCAGCGCCCTTGGCGGCTCCTATAATTCACCCCTCCACTTT. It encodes CASALGGSYNSPLHF.

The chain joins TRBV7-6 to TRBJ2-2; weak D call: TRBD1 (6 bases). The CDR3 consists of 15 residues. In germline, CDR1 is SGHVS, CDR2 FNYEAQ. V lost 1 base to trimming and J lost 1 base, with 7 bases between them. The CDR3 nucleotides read TGTGCCAGCAGCTTAGAACAGGGGAACACCGGGGAGCTGTTTTTT. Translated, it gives CASSLEQGNTGELFF.

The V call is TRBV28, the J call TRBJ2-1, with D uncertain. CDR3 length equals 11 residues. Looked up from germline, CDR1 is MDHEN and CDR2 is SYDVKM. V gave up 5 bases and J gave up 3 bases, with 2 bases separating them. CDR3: CASSLYNEQFF. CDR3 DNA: TGTGCCAGCAGTCTCTACAATGAGCAGTTCTTC.

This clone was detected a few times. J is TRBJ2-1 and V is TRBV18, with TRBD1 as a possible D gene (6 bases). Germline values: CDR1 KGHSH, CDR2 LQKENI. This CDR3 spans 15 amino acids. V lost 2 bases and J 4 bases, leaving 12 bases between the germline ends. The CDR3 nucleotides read TGTGCCAGCTCACCATACGCAGGGGAATACAATGAGCAGTTCTTC. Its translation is CASSPYAGEYNEQFF. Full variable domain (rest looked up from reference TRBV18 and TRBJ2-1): NAGVMQNPRHLVRRRGQEARLRCSPMKGHSHVYWYRQLPEEGLKFMVYLQKENIIDESGMPKERFSAEFPKEGPSILRIQQVVRGDSAAYFCASSPYAGEYNEQFFGPGTRLTVL.

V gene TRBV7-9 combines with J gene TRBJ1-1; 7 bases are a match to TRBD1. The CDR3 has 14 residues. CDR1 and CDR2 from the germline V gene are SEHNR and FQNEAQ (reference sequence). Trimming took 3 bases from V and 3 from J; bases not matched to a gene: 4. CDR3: CASSFRRGDTEAFF. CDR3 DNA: TGTGCCAGCAGCTTCCGCAGGGGGGACACTGAAGCTTTCTTT.

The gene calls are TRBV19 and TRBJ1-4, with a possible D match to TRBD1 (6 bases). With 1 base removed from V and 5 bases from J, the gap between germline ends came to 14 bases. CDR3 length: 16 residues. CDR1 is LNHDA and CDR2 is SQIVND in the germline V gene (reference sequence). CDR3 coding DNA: TGTGCCAGTAGTATAGTCTCCGGGACACCGAATGAAAAACTGTTTTTT. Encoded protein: CASSIVSGTPNEKLFF. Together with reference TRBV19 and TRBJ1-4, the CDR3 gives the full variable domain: DGGITQSPKYLFRKEGQNVTLSCEQNLNHDAMYWYRQDPGQGLRLIYYSQIVNDFQKGDIAEGYSVSREKKESFPLTVTSAQKNPTAFYLCASSIVSGTPNEKLFFGSGTQLSVL.

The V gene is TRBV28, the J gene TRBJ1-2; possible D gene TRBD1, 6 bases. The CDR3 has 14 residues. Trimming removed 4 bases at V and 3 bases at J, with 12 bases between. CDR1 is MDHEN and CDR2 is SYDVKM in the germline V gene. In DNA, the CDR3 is TGTGCCAGCAGTTCCCCCCCAGGGGACTATGGCTACACCTTC. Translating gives CASSSPPGDYGYTF.

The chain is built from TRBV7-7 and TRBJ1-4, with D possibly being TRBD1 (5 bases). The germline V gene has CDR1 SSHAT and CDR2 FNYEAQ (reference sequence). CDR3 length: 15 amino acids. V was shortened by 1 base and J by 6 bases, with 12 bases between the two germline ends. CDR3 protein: CASSLEAGEYEKLFF. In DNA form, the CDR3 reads TGTGCCAGCAGCTTAGAAGCGGGGGAGTATGAAAAACTGTTTTTT.

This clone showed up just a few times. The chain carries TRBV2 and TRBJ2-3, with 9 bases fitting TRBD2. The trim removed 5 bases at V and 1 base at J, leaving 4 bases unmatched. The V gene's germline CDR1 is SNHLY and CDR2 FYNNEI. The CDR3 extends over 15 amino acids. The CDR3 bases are TGTGCCAGCAGTCTGCAGCGGGGGGGCACAGATACGCAGTATTTT. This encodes CASSLQRGGTDTQYF.

The DNA for the CDR3 is TGTGCCAGCAGCAAAACGGGACTAGCGGGGGGGCCTGAGCAGTTCTTC. This gives the protein CASSKTGLAGGPEQFF. This chain connects TRBV7-2 to TRBJ2-1, with 16 bases aligning to TRBD2. The CDR3 length is 16 residues. J gave up 9 bases and V 5 bases, and 7 bases lay outside the gene matches. CDR1 and CDR2 from the germline V gene are SGHTA and FQGNSA. The complete variable domain, with remaining parts taken from reference TRBV7-2 and TRBJ2-1, reads GAGVSQSPSNKVTEKGKDVELRCDPISGHTALYWYRQSLGQGLEFLIYFQGNSAPDKSGLPSDRFSAERTGGSVSTLTIQRTQQEDSAVYLCASSKTGLAGGPEQFFGPGTRLTVL.

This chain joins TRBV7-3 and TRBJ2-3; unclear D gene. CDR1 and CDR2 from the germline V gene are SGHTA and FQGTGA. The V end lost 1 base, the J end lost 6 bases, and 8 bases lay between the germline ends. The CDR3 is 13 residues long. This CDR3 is CASSLNVRDTQYF. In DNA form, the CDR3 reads TGTGCCAGCAGCTTAAACGTTCGGGATACGCAGTATTTT. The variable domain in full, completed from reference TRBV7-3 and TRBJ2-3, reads GAGVSQTPSNKVTEKGKYVELRCDPISGHTALYWYRQSLGQGPEFLIYFQGTGAADDSGLPNDRFFAVRPEGSVSTLKIQRTERGDSAVYLCASSLNVRDTQYFGPGTRLTVL.

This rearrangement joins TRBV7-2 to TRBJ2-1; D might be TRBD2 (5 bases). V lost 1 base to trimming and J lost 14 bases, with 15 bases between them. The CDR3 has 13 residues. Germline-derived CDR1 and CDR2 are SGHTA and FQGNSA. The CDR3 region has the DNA TGTGCCAGCAGCTTAGTCGAGGGCCAAGGGAAGTTCTTC. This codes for CASSLVEGQGKFF.

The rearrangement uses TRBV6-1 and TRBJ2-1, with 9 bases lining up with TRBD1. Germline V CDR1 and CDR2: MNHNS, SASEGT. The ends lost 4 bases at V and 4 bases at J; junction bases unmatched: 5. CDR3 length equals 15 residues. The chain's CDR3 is CASSGGQGYYNEQFF. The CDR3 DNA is TGTGCCAGCAGTGGGGGACAGGGATATTACAATGAGCAGTTCTTC.

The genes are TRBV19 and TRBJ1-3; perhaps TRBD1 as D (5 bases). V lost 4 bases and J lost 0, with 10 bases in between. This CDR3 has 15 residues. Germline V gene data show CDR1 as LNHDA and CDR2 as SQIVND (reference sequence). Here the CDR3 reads CASSTWDGSGNTIYF. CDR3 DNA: TGTGCCAGTAGTACCTGGGACGGCTCTGGAAACACCATATATTTT.

The CDR3, as DNA: TGTGCCAGTAGTATCGGGACAGGGGTGGATCAGCCCCAGCATTTT. Protein: CASSIGTGVDQPQHF. The chain carries TRBV19 and TRBJ1-5, with 10 bases identical to TRBD1. CDR3 length: 15 amino acids. In germline, CDR1 is LNHDA, CDR2 SQIVND (reference sequence). Unmatched junction bases numbered 4, after V lost 3 bases and J lost 5 bases.

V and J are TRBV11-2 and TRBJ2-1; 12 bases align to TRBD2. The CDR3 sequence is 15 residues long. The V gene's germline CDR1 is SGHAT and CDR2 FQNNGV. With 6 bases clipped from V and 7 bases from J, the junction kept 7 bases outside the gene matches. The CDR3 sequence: CASSPTSGGGNEQFF. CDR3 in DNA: TGTGCCAGCAGTCCGACTAGCGGGGGAGGAAATGAGCAGTTCTTC.

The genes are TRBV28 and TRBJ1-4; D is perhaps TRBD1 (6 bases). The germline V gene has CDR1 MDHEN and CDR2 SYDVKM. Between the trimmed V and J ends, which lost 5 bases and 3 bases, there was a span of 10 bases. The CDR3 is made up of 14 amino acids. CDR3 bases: TGTGCCAGCAGTATACAGGGTTCTAATGAAAAACTGTTTTTT. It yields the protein CASSIQGSNEKLFF.

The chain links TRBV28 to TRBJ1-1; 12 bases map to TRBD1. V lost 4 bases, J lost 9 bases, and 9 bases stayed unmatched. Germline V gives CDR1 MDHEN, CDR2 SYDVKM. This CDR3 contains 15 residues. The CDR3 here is CASSSSLGQGAKAFF. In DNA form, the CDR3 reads TGTGCCAGCAGTTCCAGCCTGGGACAGGGGGCAAAAGCTTTCTTT.

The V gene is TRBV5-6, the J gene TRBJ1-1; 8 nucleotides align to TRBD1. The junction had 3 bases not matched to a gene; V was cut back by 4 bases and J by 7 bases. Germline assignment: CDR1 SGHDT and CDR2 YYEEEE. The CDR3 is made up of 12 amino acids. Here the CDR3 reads CASSLGQGEAFF. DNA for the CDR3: TGTGCCAGCAGCCTAGGACAGGGTGAAGCTTTCTTT.

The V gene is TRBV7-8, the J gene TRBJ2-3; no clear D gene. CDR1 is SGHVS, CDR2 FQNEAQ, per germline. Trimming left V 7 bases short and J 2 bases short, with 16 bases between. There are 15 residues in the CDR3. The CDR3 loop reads CASTISAPHTDTQYF. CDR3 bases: TGTGCCAGCACCATAAGCGCCCCTCACACAGATACGCAGTATTTT.

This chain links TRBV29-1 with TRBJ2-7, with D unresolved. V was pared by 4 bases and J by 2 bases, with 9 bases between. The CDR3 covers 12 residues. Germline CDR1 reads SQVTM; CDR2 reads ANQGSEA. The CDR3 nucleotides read TGCAGCGTTGGCACGGTCGCCTACGAGCAGTACTTC. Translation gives CSVGTVAYEQYF.